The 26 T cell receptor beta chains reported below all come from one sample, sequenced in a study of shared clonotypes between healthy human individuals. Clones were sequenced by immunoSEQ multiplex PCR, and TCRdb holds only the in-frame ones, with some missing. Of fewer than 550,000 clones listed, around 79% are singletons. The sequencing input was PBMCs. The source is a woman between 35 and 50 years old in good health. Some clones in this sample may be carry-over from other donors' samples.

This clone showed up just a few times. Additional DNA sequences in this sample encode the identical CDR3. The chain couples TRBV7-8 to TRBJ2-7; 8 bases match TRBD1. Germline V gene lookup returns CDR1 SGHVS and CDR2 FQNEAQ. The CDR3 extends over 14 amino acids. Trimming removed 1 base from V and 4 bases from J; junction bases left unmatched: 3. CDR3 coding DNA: TGTGCCAGCAGCTTAGGCAGGGGGCGGTACGAGCAGTACTTC. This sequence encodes CASSLGRGRYEQYF.

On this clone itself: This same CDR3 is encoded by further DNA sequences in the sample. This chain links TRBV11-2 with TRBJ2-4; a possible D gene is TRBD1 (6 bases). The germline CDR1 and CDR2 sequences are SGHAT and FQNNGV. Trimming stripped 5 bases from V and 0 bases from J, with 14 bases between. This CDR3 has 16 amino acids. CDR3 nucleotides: TGTGCCAGCAGCCCCTACAGGGTCGGAGCCAAAAACATTCAGTACTTC. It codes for CASSPYRVGAKNIQYF.

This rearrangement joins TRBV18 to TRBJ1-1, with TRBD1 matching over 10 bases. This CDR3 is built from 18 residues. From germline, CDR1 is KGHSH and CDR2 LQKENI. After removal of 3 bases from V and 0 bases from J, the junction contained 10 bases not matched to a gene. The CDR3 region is CASSPTLPGQGLNTEAFF. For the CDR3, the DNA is TGTGCCAGCTCACCGACACTCCCGGGACAGGGGTTGAACACTGAAGCTTTCTTT.

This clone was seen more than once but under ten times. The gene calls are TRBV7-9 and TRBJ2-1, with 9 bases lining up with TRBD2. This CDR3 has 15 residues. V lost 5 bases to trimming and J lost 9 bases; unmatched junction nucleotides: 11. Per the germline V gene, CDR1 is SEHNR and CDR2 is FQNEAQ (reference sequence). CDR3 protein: CASSQAGGTYTEQFF. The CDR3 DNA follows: TGTGCCAGCAGCCAAGCGGGAGGTACATATACTGAGCAGTTCTTC.

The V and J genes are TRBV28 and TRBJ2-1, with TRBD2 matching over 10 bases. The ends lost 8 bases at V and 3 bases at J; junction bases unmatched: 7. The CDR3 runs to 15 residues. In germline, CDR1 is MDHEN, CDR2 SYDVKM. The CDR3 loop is CASGPLAGDYNEQFF. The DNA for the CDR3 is TGTGCCAGCGGGCCGCTAGCGGGAGACTACAATGAGCAGTTCTTC.

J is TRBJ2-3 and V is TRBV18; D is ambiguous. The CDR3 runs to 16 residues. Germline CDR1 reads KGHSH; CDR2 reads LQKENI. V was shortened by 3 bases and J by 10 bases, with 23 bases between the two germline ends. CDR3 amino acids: CASSPPGAHPAIAQYF. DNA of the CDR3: TGTGCCAGCTCACCGCCCGGTGCGCATCCAGCGATAGCGCAGTATTTT.

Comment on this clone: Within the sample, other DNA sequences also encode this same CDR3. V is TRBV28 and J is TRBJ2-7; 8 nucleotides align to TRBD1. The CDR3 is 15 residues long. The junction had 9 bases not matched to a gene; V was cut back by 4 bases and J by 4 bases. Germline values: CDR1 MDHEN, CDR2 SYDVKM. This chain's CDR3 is CASSSHGTGRYEQYF. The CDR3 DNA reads TGTGCCAGCAGTTCCCACGGGACAGGACGGTACGAGCAGTACTTC.

DNA for the CDR3: TGTGCCAGCAGTACGCGGATACCGTCCCCCGGGGAGCTGTTTTTT. Amino acids: CASSTRIPSPGELFF. The J gene is TRBJ2-2, the V gene TRBV6-5; D not certain. Germline values: CDR1 MNHEY, CDR2 SVGAGI. The CDR3 length is 15 residues. V lost 5 bases and J 6 bases, leaving 16 bases between the germline ends.

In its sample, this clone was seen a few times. CDR3 sequence: CASSLVALYNEQFF. CDR3 bases: TGTGCCAGCAGCTTAGTCGCGTTATACAATGAGCAGTTCTTC. The chain links TRBV7-9 to TRBJ2-1; D is unresolved. Germline V gene sequence: CDR1 SEHNR, CDR2 FQNEAQ (reference sequence). Trimming removed 1 base from V and 4 bases from J, with 8 bases in between. CDR3 length: 14 residues.

The CDR3, as DNA: TGTGCCAGCTCACAGTATTTTGCGTCTAGCGGGAGTACAGATACGCAGTATTTT. It codes for CASSQYFASSGSTDTQYF. The chain couples TRBV18 to TRBJ2-3; 10 nucleotides match TRBD2. This CDR3 is 18 amino acids long. J gave up 3 bases and V 4 bases, and 13 bases lay outside the gene matches. Germline V gene data show CDR1 as KGHSH and CDR2 as LQKENI.

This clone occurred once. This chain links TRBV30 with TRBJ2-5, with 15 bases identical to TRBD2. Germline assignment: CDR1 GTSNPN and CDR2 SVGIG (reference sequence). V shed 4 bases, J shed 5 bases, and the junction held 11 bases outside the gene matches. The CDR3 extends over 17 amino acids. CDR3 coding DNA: TGTGCCTGGACCTTCGGACTAGCGGGAGGGCCAGGGGAGACCCAGTACTTC. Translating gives CAWTFGLAGGPGETQYF.

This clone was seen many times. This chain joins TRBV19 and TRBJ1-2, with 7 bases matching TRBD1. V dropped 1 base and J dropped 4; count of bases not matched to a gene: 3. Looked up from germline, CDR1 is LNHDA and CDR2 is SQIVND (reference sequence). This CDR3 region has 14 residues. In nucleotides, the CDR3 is TGTGCCAGTAGTATAGTTGGACAGGTCTATGGCTACACCTTC. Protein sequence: CASSIVGQVYGYTF.

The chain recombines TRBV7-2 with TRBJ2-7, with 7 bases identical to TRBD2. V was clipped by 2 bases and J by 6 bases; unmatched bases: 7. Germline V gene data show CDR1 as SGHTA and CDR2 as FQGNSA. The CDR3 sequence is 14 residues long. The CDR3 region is CASSLRLARSEQYF. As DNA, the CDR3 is TGTGCCAGCAGCTTACGACTAGCAAGGTCCGAGCAGTACTTC.

CDR3 region: CASDTGTDAPNTEAFF. CDR3 in DNA: TGTGCCAGCGACACCGGGACTGATGCCCCGAACACTGAAGCTTTCTTT. V is TRBV19 and J is TRBJ1-1; possible D gene TRBD1, 5 bases. Germline CDR1 LNHDA, CDR2 SQIVND (reference sequence). This CDR3 has 16 amino acids. V shed 9 bases and J shed 1 base, with 21 bases lying between them.

CDR3 in amino acids: CASSPQQGAGEKLFF. DNA for the CDR3: TGTGCCAGCAGCCCCCAACAGGGGGCCGGTGAAAAACTGTTTTTT. V gene TRBV7-9 combines with J gene TRBJ1-4; 9 nucleotides match TRBD1. The CDR3 runs to 15 residues. Losses at the gene ends were 5 bases for V and 7 bases for J; bases not matched to a gene: 8. Germline assignment: CDR1 SEHNR and CDR2 FQNEAQ (reference sequence).

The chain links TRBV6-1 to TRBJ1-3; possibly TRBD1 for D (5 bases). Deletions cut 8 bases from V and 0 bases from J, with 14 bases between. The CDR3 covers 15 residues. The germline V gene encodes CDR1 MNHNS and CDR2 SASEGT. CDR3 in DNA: TGTGCCAGCGGTAGGGACGGATCCTCTGGAAACACCATATATTTT. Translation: CASGRDGSSGNTIYF.

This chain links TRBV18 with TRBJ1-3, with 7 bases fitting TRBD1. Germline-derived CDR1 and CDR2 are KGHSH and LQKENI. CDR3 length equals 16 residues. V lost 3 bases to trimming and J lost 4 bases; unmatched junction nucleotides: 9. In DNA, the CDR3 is TGTGCCAGCTCACCCCCCGCCCGGACAGGCGGAAACACCATATATTTT. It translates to CASSPPARTGGNTIYF.

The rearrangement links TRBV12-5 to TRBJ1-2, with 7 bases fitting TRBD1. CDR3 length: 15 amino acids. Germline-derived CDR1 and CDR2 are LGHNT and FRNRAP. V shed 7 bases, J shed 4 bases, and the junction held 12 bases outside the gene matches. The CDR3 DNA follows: TGTGCTAGTGCCTCGACAGGGAACGGATTCTATGGCTACACCTTC. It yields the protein CASASTGNGFYGYTF.

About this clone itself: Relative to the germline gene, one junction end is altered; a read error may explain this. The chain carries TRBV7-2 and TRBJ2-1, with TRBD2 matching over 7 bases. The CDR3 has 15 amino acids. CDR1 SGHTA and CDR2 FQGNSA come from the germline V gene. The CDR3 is CVSSLRSGPPHEQFF. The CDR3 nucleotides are TGTGTCAGCAGCTTACGTAGCGGGCCCCCCCATGAGCAGTTCTTC.

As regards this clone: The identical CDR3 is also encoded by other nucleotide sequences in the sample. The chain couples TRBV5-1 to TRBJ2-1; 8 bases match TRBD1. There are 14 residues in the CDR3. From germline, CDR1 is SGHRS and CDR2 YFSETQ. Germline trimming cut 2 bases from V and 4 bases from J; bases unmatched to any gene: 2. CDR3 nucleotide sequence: TGCGCCAGCAGCTTTGGACAGGGATACAATGAGCAGTTCTTC. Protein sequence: CASSFGQGYNEQFF.

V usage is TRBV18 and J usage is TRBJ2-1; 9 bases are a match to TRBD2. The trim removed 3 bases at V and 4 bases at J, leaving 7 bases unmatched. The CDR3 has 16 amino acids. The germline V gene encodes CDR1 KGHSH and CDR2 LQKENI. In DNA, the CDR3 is TGTGCCAGCTCACCGGAACAAGCGGGAGGTTACAATGAGCAGTTCTTC. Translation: CASSPEQAGGYNEQFF.

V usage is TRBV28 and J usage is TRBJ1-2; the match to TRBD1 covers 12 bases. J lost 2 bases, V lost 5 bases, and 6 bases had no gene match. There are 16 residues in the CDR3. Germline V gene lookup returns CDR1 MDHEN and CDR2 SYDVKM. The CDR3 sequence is CASSRDRGLVNYGYTF. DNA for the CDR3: TGTGCCAGCAGTAGGGACAGGGGGCTCGTCAACTATGGCTACACCTTC.

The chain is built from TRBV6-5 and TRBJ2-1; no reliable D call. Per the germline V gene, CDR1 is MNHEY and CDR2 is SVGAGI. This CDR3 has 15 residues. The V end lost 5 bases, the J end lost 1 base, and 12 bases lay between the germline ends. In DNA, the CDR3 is TGTGCCAGCAGTATAGGACCTCCTTCCTACAATGAGCAGTTCTTC. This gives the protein CASSIGPPSYNEQFF.

In DNA, the CDR3 is TGTGCCAGCTCACCAGGGGCGGGAGCTCCCAATACGCAGTATTTT. Translated: CASSPGAGAPNTQYF. The J gene is TRBJ2-3, the V gene TRBV18; 7 nucleotides line up with TRBD2. The ends lost 2 bases at V and 7 bases at J; junction bases unmatched: 9. Germline V lookup: CDR1 KGHSH, CDR2 LQKENI. This CDR3 region has 15 residues.

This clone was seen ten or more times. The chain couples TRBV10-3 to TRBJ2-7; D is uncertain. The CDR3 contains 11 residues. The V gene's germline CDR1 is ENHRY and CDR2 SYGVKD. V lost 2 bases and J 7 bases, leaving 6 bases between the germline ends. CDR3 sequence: CAISEEGEQYF. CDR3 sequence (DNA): TGTGCCATCAGTGAGGAAGGGGAGCAGTACTTC.

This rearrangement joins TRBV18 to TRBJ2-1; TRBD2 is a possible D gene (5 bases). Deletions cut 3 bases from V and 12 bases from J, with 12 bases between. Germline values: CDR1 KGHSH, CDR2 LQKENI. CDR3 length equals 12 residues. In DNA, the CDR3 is TGTGCCAGCTCACCCGAGGAGGCAGGGCAGTTCTTC. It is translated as CASSPEEAGQFF.